The sequence of this T cell receptor beta chain was determined in a study of long-term antiretroviral therapy in people with HIV. Study-level findings and limits: Blood sampling spanned 2004 to 2017, possibly under older ART regimens.

The assay, immunoSEQ v3.0, was run at survey level. Sequencing used immunoSEQ multiplex PCR; TCRdb keeps in-frame clones, though not all of them. The data contain tens of thousands of clones, 94% of them singletons. As for this clone: What it recognizes is unknown.

This CDR3 spans 13 amino acids. Germline-derived CDR1 and CDR2 are MNHNS and SASEGT. The V end lost 7 bases, the J end lost 11 bases, and 15 bases lay between the germline ends. The material sequenced was unsorted PBMCs, taken around 9.2 years after starting antiretroviral therapy. V and J are TRBV6-1 and TRBJ1-6; perhaps TRBD1 as D (5 bases). The source of this sequence is a man younger than 40 with HIV. DNA of the CDR3: TGTGCCAGCATCAAAGGGGTCTTGGCACCCCTCCACTTT. This sequence encodes CASIKGVLAPLHF.